The present entry profiles one T cell receptor (beta chain) with its context. What it binds is unknown. With 1 base removed from V and 5 bases from J, the gap between germline ends came to 11 bases. The CDR3 has 14 residues. Per the germline V gene, CDR1 is SNHLY and CDR2 is FYNNEI. The data were taken from a study of cytomegalovirus exposure and HLA in healthy donors. Study-wide results and caveats: Through in vitro validation, three CMV-associated chains were shown to be specific for CMV antigens.

PCR primers comprised 60 Vbeta and 13 Jbeta primers. Clones were read by immunoSEQ multiplex PCR, and TCRdb kept only the in-frame ones, dropping some. The repertoire consists of 110,000 to 150,000 clones, with 82% occurring once and the leading ten covering approximately 3%. The TCR originated in a male donor in good health and CMV-seronegative. The sequencing input was PBMCs. The rearrangement uses TRBV2 and TRBJ1-2, with unresolved D. CDR3 loop: CASSEEMPVYGYTF. CDR3 sequence (DNA): TGTGCCAGCAGTGAAGAGATGCCAGTTTATGGCTACACCTTC.